The present entry profiles one T cell receptor (beta chain) with its context. What it binds is not known. V was pared by 7 bases and J by 8 bases, with 12 bases of the junction left unmatched. The CDR3 consists of 15 residues. Germline V CDR1 and CDR2: LNHDA, SQIVND (reference sequence). The table came from immunoSEQ multiplex PCR; TCRdb's copy has only in-frame clones and leaves some out. Of 60,000 or so clones in the sample, 65% to 75% are singletons; the top ten hold 15%. This record belongs to a study of T cell clones after liver transplantation. As for the study in general: As an antigen-independent comparator, third-party-reactive TCRbeta sequences came from pre-transplant mixed lymphocyte reactions. Study-wide results and limits: Migration into the graft, not deletion, may explain lost graft donor-reactive T cells. In a couple of subjects, few donor cells limited the measurable donor-reactive repertoire.

The clonotype comes from a human donor who received a liver transplant. Here the sequenced sample was CD4+ T cells from blood, taken before liver transplant. The chain employs TRBV19 and TRBJ2-1; 9 bases agree with TRBD1. The CDR3 loop is CASKITSTGGDEQFF. The CDR3 nucleotides read TGTGCCAGTAAGATAACCTCAACAGGGGGCGATGAGCAGTTCTTC.